This is a list of T cell receptor beta chains from one sample in a study of OX40 agonist ivuxolimab in advanced cancers. Sequencing was performed with immunoSEQ multiplex PCR; in TCRdb, only in-frame clones are kept and a portion is missing. Seen here are under 45,000 clones, 80% observed once, and the top ten hold around 4.2%. The sequences come from CD4+ or CD8+ T cells sorted from blood, collected in a trial of the OX40 agonist ivuxolimab. Receptors were obtained from an adult with an advanced solid tumor such as melanoma, head and neck, liver or kidney cancer. Each CDR3 is given with its conserved first and last residue.

V,J,CDR3
TRBV5-1,TRBJ2-1,CASSIPAGGAGNEQFF
TRBV7-2,TRBJ2-2,CASSQTVSRNTGELFF
TRBV2,TRBJ1-1,CASTDGNTEAFF
TRBV19,TRBJ2-1,CASSGGQGLWLNEQFF
TRBV30,TRBJ1-2,CAWSEGLHYGYTF
TRBV6-6,TRBJ2-7,CASSYPGSSYEQYF
TRBV29-1,TRBJ1-2,CSVYRGEQGYTF
TRBV5-4,TRBJ2-5,CATSEGQDPGKTQYF
TRBV9,TRBJ1-1,CASSVAVGNTEAFF
TRBV5-4,TRBJ1-1,CASSPYRGGGSTEAFF
TRBV6-6,TRBJ1-1,CASSYSQNTEAFF
TRBV4-1,TRBJ2-2,CASSQDQVGELFF
TRBV7-7,TRBJ2-3,CASSSGTTDTQYF
TRBV7-2,TRBJ2-1,CASSATSGRASGNEQFF
TRBV7-3,TRBJ1-4,CASSLTGERNEKLFF
TRBV30,TRBJ1-2,CAWTGTSELYGYTF
TRBV2,TRBJ2-5,CASSEVGGDQETQYF
TRBV28,TRBJ1-1,CASSPPGQGVKANTEAFF
TRBV2,TRBJ1-3,CASTLLGSGNTIYF
TRBV29-1,TRBJ2-2,CSTLVNTGELFF
TRBV7-2,TRBJ1-6,CASSWGQYNSPLHF
TRBV29-1,TRBJ2-7,CSVTSDYSYEQYF
TRBV11-2,TRBJ2-3,CASSLGYDTQYF
TRBV27,TRBJ1-6,CASRSRPSGEHNSPLHF
TRBV5-6,TRBJ2-7,CASSPGQGEQYF
TRBV15,TRBJ2-7,CATSRGDVTHEQYF
TRBV4-1,TRBJ1-1,CASSRRGGSGQPKYEAFF
TRBV7-6,TRBJ2-7,CASGQGTYEQYF
TRBV5-4,TRBJ2-3,CASSLAGGMADTQYF
TRBV18,TRBJ1-5,CASNRELGAQHF
TRBV2,TRBJ2-3,CASSFRGGGQSDTQYF
TRBV7-2,TRBJ2-7,CASSFRYRLSSYEQYF
TRBV4-3,TRBJ1-5,CASSQGRTGGLPQHF
TRBV6-6,TRBJ1-2,CASRDTGSNYGYTF
TRBV7-3,TRBJ1-2,CASSFSGGQGVSGYTF
TRBV4-3,TRBJ1-1,CASSRNALLGTEAFF
TRBV10-1,TRBJ2-1,CASSESKREAYNEQFF
TRBV30,TRBJ1-6,CAWVPTGLYHYSPLHF
TRBV4-1,TRBJ1-1,CASSQDRDRNSGVTEAFF
TRBV7-2,TRBJ1-2,CASSSPFAGDDGYTF
TRBV5-1,TRBJ1-3,CASSTDGGRSRNTIYF
TRBV9,TRBJ2-3,CASSVTGTSGTTDTQYF
TRBV6-6,TRBJ1-1,CASRTAGTASGAFF
TRBV15,TRBJ2-5,CATSPPVASVETQYF
TRBV6-1,TRBJ1-1,CASSEWGVNTEAFF
TRBV11-3,TRBJ2-5,CASSPGTAGDQETQYF
TRBV6-1,TRBJ2-7,CASSRTGGEQYF